The text below deals with one TCR beta chain. Antigen: not known. The CDR3 is made up of 15 amino acids. Trimming pared 1 base from V and 0 bases from J, leaving 10 bases between. Germline lookup yields CDR1 MGHRA and CDR2 YSYEKL. This entry is derived from a study of T cells in localized non-small cell lung cancer. Assay used: immunoSEQ multiplex PCR; TCRdb lists only in-frame clones, some missing. The sample carries roughly 20,000 clones, approximately 84% recorded once. Regarding the study as a whole: Adjacent lung tissue had a median approximately 57 of the top 100 clones found in the tumor. A single tumor region was sequenced, leaving heterogeneity possible. Longer overall survival was linked to higher blood T cell density. The greatest T cell clonality was found in uninvolved adjacent lung (higher than in tumor).

V is TRBV4-1 and J is TRBJ2-7; unclear D gene. The sequence was obtained from a man aged 40-75 years with stage I lung adenocarcinoma. Sequences were derived from peripheral blood, sampled before any cancer treatment. The CDR3 region has the DNA TGCGCCAGCAGCCAAGTTGGCGCATACTCCTACGAGCAGTACTTC. Translating gives CASSQVGAYSYEQYF.